This note documents a single T cell receptor (beta chain) sequence. The antigen remains undetermined. The PCR contained 60 Vbeta and 13 Jbeta primers. The data were produced by immunoSEQ multiplex PCR, yet TCRdb's version contains in-frame clones alone and is incomplete. This table holds some 200,000 clones, roughly 70% found once. The donors, nominally healthy at sampling, likely had unrecorded immune exposures. V was clipped by 5 bases and J by 5 bases; unmatched bases: 2. This CDR3 region has 14 residues. CDR1 and CDR2 (germline): SGHVS, FNYEAQ. This sample stems from a study of cytomegalovirus exposure and HLA in healthy donors. Study-wide results and limits: Later on, analysis showed that most CMV-associated TCR beta chains appeared to be HLA-restricted.

The receptor was derived from a man aged 40-49 years in good health and CMV-seropositive. Sample: PBMCs. The chain carries TRBV7-6 and TRBJ2-3, with TRBD2 matching over 12 bases. The DNA for the CDR3 is TGTGCCAGCAGCCGGACTAGCGGGGTAGATACGCAGTATTTT. Amino acids: CASSRTSGVDTQYF.